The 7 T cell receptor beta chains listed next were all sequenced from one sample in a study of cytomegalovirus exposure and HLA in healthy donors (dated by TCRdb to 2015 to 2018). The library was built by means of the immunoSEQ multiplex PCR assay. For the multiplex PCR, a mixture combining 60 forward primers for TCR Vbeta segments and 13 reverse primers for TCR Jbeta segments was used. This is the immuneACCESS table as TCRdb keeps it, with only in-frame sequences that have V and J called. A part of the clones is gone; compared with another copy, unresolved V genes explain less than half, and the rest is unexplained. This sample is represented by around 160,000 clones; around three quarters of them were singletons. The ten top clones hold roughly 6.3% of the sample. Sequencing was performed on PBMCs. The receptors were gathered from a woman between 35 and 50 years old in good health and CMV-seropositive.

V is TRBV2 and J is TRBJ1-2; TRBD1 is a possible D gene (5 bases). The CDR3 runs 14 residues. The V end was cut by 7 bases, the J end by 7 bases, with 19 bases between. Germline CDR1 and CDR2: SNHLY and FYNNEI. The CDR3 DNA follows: TGTGCCAGCACCCGAGGCAGGGAATACTTTGGCTACACCTTC. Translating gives CASTRGREYFGYTF.

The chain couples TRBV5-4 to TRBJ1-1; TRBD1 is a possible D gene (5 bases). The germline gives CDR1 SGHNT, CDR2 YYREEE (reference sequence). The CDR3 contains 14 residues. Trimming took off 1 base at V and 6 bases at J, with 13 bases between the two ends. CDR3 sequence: CASSLIGGLAEAFF. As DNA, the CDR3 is TGTGCCAGCAGCTTGATTGGGGGACTCGCTGAAGCTTTCTTT. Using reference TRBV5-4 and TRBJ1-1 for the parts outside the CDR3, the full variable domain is ETGVTQSPTHLIKTRGQQVTLRCSSQSGHNTVSWYQQALGQGPQFIFQYYREEENGRGNFPPRFSGLQFPNYSSELNVNALELDDSALYLCASSLIGGLAEAFFGQGTRLTVV.

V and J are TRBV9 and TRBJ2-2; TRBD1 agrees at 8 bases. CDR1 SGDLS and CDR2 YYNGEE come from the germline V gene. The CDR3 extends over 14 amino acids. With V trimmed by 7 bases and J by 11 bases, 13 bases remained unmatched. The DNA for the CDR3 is TGTGCCAGCTGCCCAAGACAGGGGATTTCCGAGCTGTTTTTT. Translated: CASCPRQGISELFF. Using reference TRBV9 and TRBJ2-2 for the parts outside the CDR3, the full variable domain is DSGVTQTPKHLITATGQRVTLRCSPRSGDLSVYWYQQSLDQGLQFLIQYYNGEERAKGNILERFSAQQFPDLHSELNLSSLELGDSALYFCASCPRQGISELFFGEGSRLTVL.

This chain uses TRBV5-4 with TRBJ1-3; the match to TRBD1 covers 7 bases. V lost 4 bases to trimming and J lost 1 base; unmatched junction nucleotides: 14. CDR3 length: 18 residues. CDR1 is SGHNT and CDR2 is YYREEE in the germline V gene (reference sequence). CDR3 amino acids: CASSAGKNRGQSGNTIYF. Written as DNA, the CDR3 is TGTGCCAGCAGCGCGGGGAAAAACAGGGGCCAGTCTGGAAACACCATATATTTT.

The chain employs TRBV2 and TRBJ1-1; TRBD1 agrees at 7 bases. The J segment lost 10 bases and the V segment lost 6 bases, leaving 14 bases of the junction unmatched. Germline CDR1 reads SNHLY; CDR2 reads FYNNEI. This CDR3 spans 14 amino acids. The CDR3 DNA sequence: TGTGCCAGCAGGGGGGGACAGCCGGTCTTAGGAGCTTTCTTT. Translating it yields CASRGGQPVLGAFF.

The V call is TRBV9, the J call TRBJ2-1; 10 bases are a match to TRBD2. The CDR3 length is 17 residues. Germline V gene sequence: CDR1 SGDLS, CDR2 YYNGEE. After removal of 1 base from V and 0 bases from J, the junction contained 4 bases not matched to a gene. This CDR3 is CASSVQAGGSSYNEQFF. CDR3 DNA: TGTGCCAGCAGCGTACAAGCGGGGGGGAGCTCCTACAATGAGCAGTTCTTC. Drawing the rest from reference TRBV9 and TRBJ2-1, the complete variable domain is DSGVTQTPKHLITATGQRVTLRCSPRSGDLSVYWYQQSLDQGLQFLIQYYNGEERAKGNILERFSAQQFPDLHSELNLSSLELGDSALYFCASSVQAGGSSYNEQFFGPGTRLTVL.

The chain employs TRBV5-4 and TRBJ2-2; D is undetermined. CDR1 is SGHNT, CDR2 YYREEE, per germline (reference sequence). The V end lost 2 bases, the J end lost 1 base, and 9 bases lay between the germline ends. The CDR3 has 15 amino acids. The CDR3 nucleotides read TGTGCCAGCAGCTTTGGCAATGTGAACACCGGGGAGCTGTTTTTT. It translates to CASSFGNVNTGELFF.